Listed below are T cell receptor beta chains from one sample, sequenced in a study of beta chain features in type 1 diabetes. Clones were sequenced by immunoSEQ multiplex PCR, and TCRdb holds only the in-frame ones, with some missing. In the table there are 150,000 to 200,000 clones, about 9% of which are singletons. Sequenced sample: central memory CD4+ T cells from blood. The receptors come from a woman under 30 with type 1 diabetes. Each CDR3 is given with its conserved first and last residue. A D gene is named only where the DNA matches it firmly. Size values are once, few and many counts, or a class for expanded clones, and some rows have none.

CDR3 | DNA | V | size | D | J
CASSSDQRNEQFF | TGTGCCAGCAGCTCTGACCAGCGGAATGAGCAGTTCTTC | TRBV7-3 | few | . | TRBJ2-1
CASSVGTGGPDTQYF | TGTGCCAGCAGCGTCGGGACAGGGGGCCCAGATACGCAGTATTTT | TRBV7-9 | few | TRBD1 | TRBJ2-3
CASSQAGGVPYEQYF | TGCGCCAGCAGCCAGGCCGGGGGGGTCCCCTACGAGCAGTACTTC | TRBV4-1 | . | TRBD2 | TRBJ2-7
CASSISPGDTIYF | TGTGCCAGTAGTATCAGCCCGGGGGACACCATATATTTT | TRBV19 | . | . | TRBJ1-3
CASSITGTARREQYF | TGTGCCAGTAGTATCACCGGGACAGCACGGCGGGAGCAGTATTTT | TRBV19 | . | . | TRBJ2-3
CASSQVLTGMSEQYF | TGCGCCAGCAGCCAAGTGCTTACCGGGATGTCCGAGCAGTACTTC | TRBV4-3 | few | . | TRBJ2-7
CASSLDSAGGSGANVLTF | TGTGCCAGCAGCTTAGATTCCGCAGGGGGCTCTGGGGCCAACGTCCTGACTTTC | TRBV11-2 | few | TRBD1 | TRBJ2-6
CASSRGQPVFYGYTF | TGCGCCAGCAGCCGGGGACAGCCTGTTTTCTATGGCTACACCTTC | TRBV4-1 | . | TRBD1 | TRBJ1-2
CASSLVRLASYNEQFF | TGCGCCAGCAGCTTGGTCAGACTAGCCTCCTACAATGAGCAGTTCTTC | TRBV5-1 | few | TRBD2 | TRBJ2-1
CASSFAQGVDPLHF | TGTGCCAGCAGCTTTGCCCAGGGGGTGGACCCCCTCCACTTT | TRBV11-2 | few | TRBD1 | TRBJ1-6
CASSPRQGNSNQPQHF | TGTGCCAGTAGTCCCCGACAGGGAAATAGCAATCAGCCCCAGCATTTT | TRBV19 | . | TRBD1 | TRBJ1-5
CASSLTQAKNIQYF | TGTGCCAGCAGTTTAACACAAGCCAAAAACATTCAGTACTTC | TRBV27 | . | . | TRBJ2-4
CATEDRGGGYGYTF | TGTGCCACCGAAGACAGGGGCGGGGGCTATGGCTACACCTTC | TRBV6-5 | . | TRBD1 | TRBJ1-2
CASSLTGTNSGNTIYF | TGTGCCAGCAGCCTCACCGGGACAAACTCTGGAAACACCATATATTTT | TRBV7-2 | . | . | TRBJ1-3
CASSRGAGTQPQHF | TGTGCCAGCAGCCGGGGGGCGGGAACTCAGCCCCAGCATTTT | TRBV6-5 | . | . | TRBJ1-5